Below, 32 T cell receptor beta chains from the same sample are listed, as sequenced in a study of post-analysis software for immune sequencing data. Unique molecular identifiers were built into the TCR beta cDNA libraries. Via MiXCR, TCRdb re-called the PCR reads, giving one row per CDR3 protein. The data hold 800,000 to 950,000 distinct CDR3 sequences, with roughly half observed a single time. Their recognized antigens are unknown. Study-wide points: Patients used five TRBV segments, including TRBV5-6, TRBV5-1 and TRBV20-1, more often than controls.

Input material: blood. Receptor source: a girl aged 5-17 years with multiple sclerosis.

This sequence joins TRBV12-3 or TRBV12-4 and TRBJ2-3; D tentatively reads TRBD1 or TRBD2 (5 bases each). The V gene lost 8 bases and the J gene lost 2 bases, with 20 bases spanning the gap. The CDR3 has 16 amino acids. The CDR3, as DNA: TGTGCCAGCCGCCAGGGAGCAACGGTCCTCACAGATACGCAGTATTTT. Translated: CASRQGATVLTDTQYF.

V usage is TRBV6-2 or TRBV6-3 and J usage is TRBJ2-1; tentatively, D is TRBD1 (8 bases). Per germline, CDR1 MNHEY and CDR2 SVGEGT. The CDR3 runs 20 residues. The germline V and J ends were trimmed by 6 bases and 2 bases, with 29 bases remaining between them. CDR3 protein: CASSYRRDRRGLGPYNEQFF. The CDR3 nucleotides are TGTGCCAGCAGCTATAGGAGGGACAGGAGAGGACTAGGTCCCTACAATGAGCAGTTCTTC.

The chain recombines TRBV6-2 or TRBV6-3 with TRBJ2-5; 8 positions agree with TRBD1. The J call may be wrong; the DNA end is better matched by TRBJ2-7. CDR1 and CDR2 (germline): MNHEY, SVGEGT. This CDR3 contains 13 residues. CDR3 in amino acids: CASTTGGGYEQYF. The CDR3 nucleotides read TGTGCCAGCACCACAGGGGGAGGCTACGAGCAGTACTTC.

The chain recombines TRBV29-1 with TRBJ2-4; TRBD1 matches 7 bases. The CDR3 spans 16 residues. Germline V lookup: CDR1 SQVTM, CDR2 ANQGSEA. The V and J ends lost 7 bases and 0 bases, in that order; junction bases with no gene match: 12. The CDR3 here is CSATVTGQLAKNIQYF. Here the CDR3 DNA reads TGCAGCGCAACGGTGACGGGACAGCTAGCCAAAAACATTCAGTACTTC.

In this sample, this clonotype turned up once. This chain connects TRBV7-3 to TRBJ2-1; 10 bases agree with TRBD2. V shed 2 bases and J 6 bases; nucleotides not matched to a gene: 7. The CDR3 covers 16 residues. Germline loops: CDR1 SGHTA, CDR2 FQGTGA. The CDR3 loop is CASSLFISGGINEQFF. The CDR3 nucleotides are TGTGCCAGCAGCTTATTTATTAGCGGGGGGATCAATGAGCAGTTCTTC.

This clonotype was observed a single time. J is TRBJ2-7 and V is TRBV6-5; 8 positions agree with TRBD1. Trimming removed 2 bases from V and 0 bases from J; junction bases left unmatched: 3. Per the germline V gene, CDR1 is MNHEY and CDR2 is SVGAGI. The CDR3 length is 15 residues. CDR3 DNA: TGTGCCAGCAGTTACGGCAGGGGGCCCTCCTACGAGCAGTACTTC. Amino acids: CASSYGRGPSYEQYF.

The chain joins TRBV15 to TRBJ2-1; TRBD1 aligns across 8 bases. J lost 8 bases, V lost 3 bases, and 9 bases had no gene match. This CDR3 has 15 amino acids. The germline gives CDR1 LNHNV, CDR2 YYDKDF (reference sequence). CDR3 sequence reads: CATSRGQDVRYEQFF. In DNA form, the CDR3 reads TGTGCCACCAGCAGGGGACAGGACGTTAGGTATGAGCAGTTCTTC.

V and J are TRBV7-9 and TRBJ1-4; D is uncertain. The ends were cut back, 2 bases at V and 8 bases at J, with 18 bases in the middle. This CDR3 has 16 residues. The germline gives CDR1 SEHNR, CDR2 FQNEAQ (reference sequence). The DNA of the CDR3 is TGTGCCAGCAGCTTAATATCTCCCACCGGCCACGAAAAACTGTTTTTT. Translation gives CASSLISPTGHEKLFF.

In regard to this clonotype: A much larger clone lies a single base off, so this may be a read error. This CDR3 reads CASSPNRQETQYF. The CDR3 nucleotides are TGTGCCAGCTCACCAAACAGACAAGAGACCCAGTACTTC. The chain couples TRBV18 to TRBJ2-5, with D unclear. The V gene lost 2 bases and the J gene lost 2 bases, with 6 bases spanning the gap. Germline lookup yields CDR1 KGHSH and CDR2 LQKENI. The CDR3 totals 13 residues. Full variable domain (remainder filled in from reference TRBV18 and TRBJ2-5): NAGVMQNPRHLVRRRGQEARLRCSPMKGHSHVYWYRQLPEEGLKFMVYLQKENIIDESGMPKERFSAEFPKEGPSILRIQQVVRGDSAAYFCASSPNRQETQYFGPGTRLLVL.

The rearrangement links TRBV29-1 to TRBJ2-4; no reliable D call. The tail of the sequence fits TRBJ2-7 better, so the J call may be wrong. The CDR3 spans 13 residues. Germline V gives CDR1 SQVTM, CDR2 ANQGSEA. The DNA of the CDR3 is TGCAGCGTTGAAGATCGACAAGCCTACGAGCAGTACTTC. This encodes CSVEDRQAYEQYF.

The V call is TRBV29-1, the J call TRBJ2-1, with 8 positions matching TRBD1. With V trimmed by 7 bases and J by 0 bases, 5 bases remained unmatched. Germline loops: CDR1 SQVTM, CDR2 ANQGSEA. CDR3 length: 14 residues. Here the CDR3 reads CSAHRGNSYNEQFF. CDR3 coding DNA: TGCAGCGCTCACAGGGGGAACTCCTACAATGAGCAGTTCTTC.

This clonotype has at least ten counts. This chain links TRBV29-1 with TRBJ2-7, with D tentatively TRBD1 or TRBD2 (5 bases each). Trimming took 3 bases from V and 5 from J, leaving 14 bases between them. Germline values: CDR1 SQVTM, CDR2 ANQGSEA. There are 13 residues in the CDR3. This chain's CDR3 is CSVDGTGSHEQYF. The CDR3 nucleotides are TGCAGCGTTGACGGGACGGGCAGTCACGAGCAGTACTTC.

The genes are TRBV10-3 and TRBJ2-1, with 8 nucleotides matching TRBD2. CDR1 and CDR2 from the germline V gene are ENHRY and SYGVKD. Trimming removed 0 bases from V and 13 bases from J; junction bases left unmatched: 14. CDR3 length equals 16 residues. The CDR3 protein is CAISESTGGPLETQFF. In DNA form, the CDR3 reads TGTGCCATCAGTGAGTCTACGGGAGGGCCTCTAGAGACCCAGTTCTTC.

This clonotype was picked up many times. V and J are TRBV4-1 and TRBJ2-5, with no clear D. V dropped 0 bases and J dropped 6 bases, with 14 bases sitting between them. CDR3 length: 15 residues. Per the germline V gene, CDR1 is MGHRA and CDR2 is YSYEKL. The CDR3 loop reads CASSQDRSHVQTQYF. The CDR3 region has the DNA TGCGCCAGCAGCCAAGATCGAAGTCACGTACAGACCCAGTACTTC.

J is TRBJ1-4 and V is TRBV12-3 or TRBV12-4; tentatively, D is TRBD1 (6 bases). The V gene lost 6 bases and the J gene lost 6 bases, with 17 bases spanning the gap. The CDR3 totals 15 residues. This CDR3 is CASRETGSEHEKLFF. The CDR3 DNA is TGTGCCAGCAGAGAGACAGGTTCAGAGCATGAAAAACTGTTTTTT.

The chain employs TRBV29-1 and TRBJ2-7; tentative D call: TRBD1 (6 bases). Germline V gene lookup returns CDR1 SQVTM and CDR2 ANQGSEA. V lost 4 bases to trimming and J lost 2 bases, with 21 bases between them. The CDR3 has 16 residues. CDR3 sequence: CSVARLQGPFPYEQYF. In nucleotides, the CDR3 is TGCAGCGTTGCCAGACTACAGGGCCCTTTCCCCTACGAGCAGTACTTC.

V usage is TRBV3-1 and J usage is TRBJ1-2; TRBD1 aligns across 7 bases. V shed 6 bases and J 8 bases; nucleotides not matched to a gene: 12. Per the germline V gene, CDR1 is LGHDT and CDR2 is YNNKEL (reference sequence). CDR3 length: 14 amino acids. CDR3 loop: CASSPNVDRFGYTF. CDR3 nucleotide sequence: TGTGCCAGCAGTCCCAACGTGGACAGGTTCGGCTACACCTTC.

The J gene is TRBJ2-6, the V gene TRBV6-1; D possibly corresponds to TRBD1 (5 bases). CDR1 is MNHNS and CDR2 is SASEGT in the germline V gene. CDR3 size: 18 residues. The V end lost 3 bases, the J end lost 0 bases, and 15 bases lay between the germline ends. The CDR3 loop reads CASSDEPDSSSGANVLTF. Here the CDR3 DNA reads TGTGCCAGCAGTGATGAGCCTGACAGCAGCTCTGGGGCCAACGTCCTGACTTTC.

Concerning this clonotype: A much bigger clone sits one base away, suggesting this may be a read error. The rearrangement joins TRBV30 to TRBJ2-5, with TRBD2 as a possible D gene (7 bases). Per germline, CDR1 GTSNPN and CDR2 SVGIG (reference sequence). This CDR3 has 14 residues. V was clipped by 4 bases and J by 11 bases, with 23 bases between them. In DNA form, the CDR3 reads TGTGCCTGGAATGCGGGGGCCTGGAGCAATGAGCAGTACTTC. It is translated as CAWNAGAWSNEQYF.

This clonotype was observed a few times. The rearrangement joins TRBV20-1 to TRBJ2-1; 8 bases align to TRBD1. The CDR3 loop spans 13 amino acids. V lost 6 bases and J lost 6; bases outside the gene matches: 7. The V gene's germline CDR1 is DFQATT and CDR2 SNEGSKA (reference sequence). CDR3 sequence reads: CSALSGTGNEQFF. The DNA of the CDR3 is TGCAGTGCCCTTTCCGGGACAGGCAATGAGCAGTTCTTC.

This chain joins TRBV6-5 and TRBJ2-7, with D perhaps matching TRBD2 (6 bases). The ends were cut back, 10 bases at V and 3 bases at J, with 16 bases in the middle. Germline CDR1 MNHEY, CDR2 SVGAGI. This CDR3 spans 13 amino acids. CDR3 sequence reads: CATQARGFYEQYF. In DNA, the CDR3 is TGTGCCACCCAGGCCCGGGGGTTCTACGAGCAGTACTTC.

The V call is TRBV11-2, the J call TRBJ2-3, with 7 bases aligning to TRBD1. This CDR3 region has 18 residues. V lost 4 bases to trimming and J lost 2 bases; unmatched junction nucleotides: 15. Per the germline V gene, CDR1 is SGHAT and CDR2 is FQNNGV. CDR3 loop: CASSSYVGTVSNTDTQYF. Here the CDR3 DNA reads TGTGCCAGCAGCTCTTATGTCGGGACAGTGTCGAACACAGATACGCAGTATTTT.

CDR3 in DNA: TGTGCCAGCAGCCCGCGGCCGGGAGGGCCGATGGGACCCCACCAAGAGACCCAGTACTTC. This translates into CASSPRPGGPMGPHQETQYF. The chain combines TRBV7-9 with TRBJ2-5; 8 positions match TRBD2. Per germline, CDR1 SEHNR and CDR2 FQNEAQ (reference sequence). The V gene end was trimmed by 5 bases and the J gene end by 0 bases; junction bases not matched to a gene: 20. The CDR3 loop spans 20 amino acids.

This rearrangement joins TRBV10-2 to TRBJ2-7, with TRBD2 identical over 7 bases. CDR1 is WSHSY and CDR2 is SAAADI in the germline V gene. With 8 bases clipped from V and 0 bases from J, the junction kept 7 bases outside the gene matches. The CDR3 is made up of 14 amino acids. The CDR3 sequence is CASGWEGFSYEQYF. Here the CDR3 DNA reads TGCGCCAGCGGGTGGGAGGGATTCTCCTACGAGCAGTACTTC.

This clonotype was seen a few times. The rearrangement links TRBV5-1 to TRBJ2-5, with TRBD2 matching 8 bases. Germline loops: CDR1 SGHRS, CDR2 YFSETQ. The CDR3 totals 15 residues. V shed 0 bases and J 4 bases; nucleotides not matched to a gene: 5. The CDR3 is CASSLAGRGVETQYF. CDR3 coding DNA: TGCGCCAGCAGCTTGGCCGGGAGGGGCGTAGAGACCCAGTACTTC.

This clonotype turned up a few times. CDR3 bases: TGTGCCAGCAGCCAAGTTCCGGGACAGATTAACTATGGCTACACCTTC. Translation gives CASSQVPGQINYGYTF. The rearrangement uses TRBV3-1 and TRBJ1-2; 7 nucleotides align to TRBD1. The CDR3 length is 16 residues. Trimming cost V 1 base and J 1 base; bases outside gene matches: 6. Germline values: CDR1 LGHDT, CDR2 YNNKEL (reference sequence).

The rearrangement uses TRBV5-5 and TRBJ2-4; 7 bases map to TRBD2. Judging by the DNA end, TRBJ2-7 fits better; the J call may be wrong. From germline, CDR1 is SGHKS and CDR2 YYEKEE (reference sequence). This CDR3 contains 15 residues. In nucleotides, the CDR3 is TGTGCCAGCAGCTTGGCCGGGGCGGGAGCTTACGAGCAGTACTTC. Translating gives CASSLAGAGAYEQYF.

This clonotype was recorded many times. The chain couples TRBV6-5 to TRBJ2-1; D is possibly TRBD2 (6 bases). CDR3 size: 13 residues. V was cut by 4 bases and J by 12 bases, with 16 bases left in between. Germline V lookup: CDR1 MNHEY, CDR2 SVGAGI. The CDR3 DNA reads TGTGCCAGCAGTTTGGCCGGGACTCGAGCGCAGTTCTTC. Protein: CASSLAGTRAQFF.

The chain joins TRBV5-4 to TRBJ2-4; tentatively, D is TRBD2 (6 bases). The closer fit of TRBJ2-7 to the DNA end suggests the J call may be wrong. Germline V lookup: CDR1 SGHNT, CDR2 YYREEE (reference sequence). This CDR3 has 13 residues. DNA of the CDR3: TGTGCCAGCAGCTTGGAACTAGCACACGAGCAGTACTTC. It yields the protein CASSLELAHEQYF.

The chain joins TRBV7-9 to TRBJ2-1; 15 bases match TRBD2. After removal of 4 bases from V and 5 bases from J, the junction contained 15 bases not matched to a gene. The CDR3 consists of 20 residues. From germline, CDR1 is SEHNR and CDR2 FQNEAQ (reference sequence). The CDR3: CASSSYPGTSGGQGDNEQFF. CDR3 bases: TGTGCCAGCAGCTCATACCCAGGGACTAGCGGGGGGCAAGGGGACAATGAGCAGTTCTTC.

CDR3 protein: CSARDPPKGSNTEAFF. The CDR3 nucleotides read TGCAGTGCTAGAGACCCCCCGAAGGGTTCGAACACTGAAGCTTTCTTT. The chain employs TRBV20-1 and TRBJ1-1; D gene uncertain. Trimming stripped 0 bases from V and 1 base from J, with 15 bases between. Germline values: CDR1 DFQATT, CDR2 SNEGSKA (reference sequence). The CDR3 covers 16 residues.

The rearrangement links TRBV15 to TRBJ2-5; possibly TRBD1 for D (6 bases). CDR1 LNHNV and CDR2 YYDKDF come from the germline V gene (reference sequence). V was shortened by 5 bases and J by 11 bases, with 18 bases between the two germline ends. CDR3 size: 13 residues. CDR3 protein: CATSGGYNYGQYF. CDR3 in DNA: TGTGCCACCAGCGGGGGCTATAATTACGGGCAGTACTTC.